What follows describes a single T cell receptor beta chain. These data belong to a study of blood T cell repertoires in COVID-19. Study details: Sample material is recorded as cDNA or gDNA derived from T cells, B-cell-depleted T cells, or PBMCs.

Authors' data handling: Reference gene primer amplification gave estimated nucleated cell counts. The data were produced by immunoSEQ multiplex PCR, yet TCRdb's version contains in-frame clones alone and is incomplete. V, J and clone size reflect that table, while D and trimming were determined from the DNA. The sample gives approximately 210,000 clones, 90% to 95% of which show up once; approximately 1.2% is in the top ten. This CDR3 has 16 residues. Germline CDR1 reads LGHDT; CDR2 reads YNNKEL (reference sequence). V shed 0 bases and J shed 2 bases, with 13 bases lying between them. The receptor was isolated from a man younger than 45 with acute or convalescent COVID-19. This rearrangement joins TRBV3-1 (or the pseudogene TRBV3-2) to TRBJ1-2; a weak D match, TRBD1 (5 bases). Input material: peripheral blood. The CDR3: CASSQEALGGNYGYTF. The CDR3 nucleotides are TGTGCCAGCAGCCAAGAAGCCCTTGGGGGGAACTATGGCTACACCTTC.